This T cell receptor (beta chain) was obtained from a study of naive and memory T cell subsets. Amplification of ligated cDNA took four PCR rounds with SP2 and nested alpha and beta constant primers. A single record per CDR3 protein comes from TCRdb applying MiXCR to the 5' RACE reads. The profile shows about 48,000 distinct CDR3 sequences, 4.7% of them singletons. At least ten counts were recorded for this clonotype. CDR1 is MDHEN, CDR2 SYDVKM, per germline. This CDR3 comprises 17 residues. The V and J ends lost 4 bases and 0 bases, in that order; junction bases with no gene match: 11. A UMI-containing oligonucleotide was joined by 3' ligation to the TCR cDNA template. Whole blood, 2.5 ml, came from adult healthy volunteers.

The J gene is TRBJ2-7, the V gene TRBV28; TRBD1 agrees at 8 bases. The TCR originated in a female donor in good health. The CDR3 DNA sequence: TGTGCCAGCAGTTCCATATACCGGGACAGGCGCTCCTACGAGCAGTACTTC. Translating gives CASSSIYRDRRSYEQYF.